Listed here is a single TCR beta chain. The data stem from a study of CD8 T cells in ankylosing spondylitis. CDR1 is SEHNR, CDR2 FQNEAQ, per germline (reference sequence). V was trimmed by 4 bases and J by 4 bases, leaving 14 bases between them. This CDR3 spans 14 amino acids. TCRdb ran MiXCR on the 5' RACE reads and lists one entry per CDR3 protein. The sample has hundreds of thousands of distinct CDR3 sequences, roughly 20% seen once; the top ten hold approximately 14%. The rearrangement joins TRBV7-9 to TRBJ2-7, with no clear D. The TCR originated in a male donor with ankylosing spondylitis or in good health (not recorded which). Material for sequencing was blood, either unsorted or a sorted T cell fraction (not recorded which). CDR3 sequence (DNA): TGTGCCAGCAGCTCCGGTCAAATGCCTTACGAGCAGTACTTC. Translated: CASSSGQMPYEQYF.